The source of this T cell receptor beta chain is a study of T cells after yellow fever vaccination. Study information: SMART-Seq v4 Ultra Low Input served to prepare low-cell-number fractions.

By 5'RACE template switching, TCR cDNA was produced, with a universal primer site and UMIs added in the process. TCRdb re-derived calls from the 5' RACE reads in MiXCR, one entry per CDR3 protein. This sample yields 500,000 to 650,000 distinct CDR3 sequences, of which about a sixth are seen a single time; around a sixth belongs to the top ten. This CDR3 contains 16 residues. Germline CDR1 reads MNHEY; CDR2 reads SVGAGI. Trimming removed 2 bases from V and 4 bases from J, with 16 bases in between. This receptor was taken from a man younger than 35 who received the YFV17D yellow fever vaccine. V is TRBV6-5 and J is TRBJ2-3; TRBD2 is a possible D gene (6 bases). Sequences were derived from PBMCs, sampled 5 to 6 days after the first yellow fever vaccination. CDR3 in amino acids: CASSYGQLAFPDTQYF. CDR3 DNA: TGTGCCAGCAGTTACGGGCAACTAGCATTCCCAGATACGCAGTATTTT.